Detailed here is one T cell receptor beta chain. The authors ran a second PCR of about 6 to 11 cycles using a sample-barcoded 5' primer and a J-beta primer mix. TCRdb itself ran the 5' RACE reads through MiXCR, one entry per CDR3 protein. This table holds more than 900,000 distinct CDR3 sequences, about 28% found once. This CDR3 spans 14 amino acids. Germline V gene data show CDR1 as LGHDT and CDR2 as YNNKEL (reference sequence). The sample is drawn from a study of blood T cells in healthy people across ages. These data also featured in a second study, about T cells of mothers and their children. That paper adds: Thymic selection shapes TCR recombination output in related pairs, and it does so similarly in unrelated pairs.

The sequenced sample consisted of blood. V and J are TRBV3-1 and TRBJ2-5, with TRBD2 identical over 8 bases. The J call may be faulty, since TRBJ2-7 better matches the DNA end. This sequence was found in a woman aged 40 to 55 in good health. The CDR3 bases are TGTGCCAGCAGCCACCGACTAGCGAGCCACGAGCAGTACTTC. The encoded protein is CASSHRLASHEQYF.